The clone carrying this T cell receptor beta chain was seen repeatedly, ten times or more. Its target is not known. The length of the CDR3 is 14 residues. V shed 7 bases, J shed 4 bases, and the junction held 8 bases outside the gene matches. Per germline, CDR1 MNHEY and CDR2 SVGEGT. The sample originates from a study of Graves' ophthalmopathy and Graves' hyperthyroidism. TCR beta CDR3 regions were amplified from RNA transcripts. Investigators did first-round RT-PCR with HTBI primers, then second-round multiplex PCR. In TCRdb, the multiplex PCR reads were re-called with MiXCR into one record per CDR3 protein. This sample has some 390,000 distinct CDR3 sequences, with around 20% found just once. The PBMCs originated from roughly 10 ml of fresh peripheral blood. Study-wide results and caveats: Sensitivity reached 70.59% and specificity more than 72% when the model predicted ophthalmopathy progression. Separation of ophthalmopathy from stable hyperthyroidism was achieved by a 13-signature model, at approximately 87% sensitivity and just over 80% specificity. Blood also harbored most expanded thyroid clonotypes above 0.001 frequency.

The receptor was derived from a woman younger than 35 with Graves' ophthalmopathy. Sequenced sample: peripheral blood. V usage is TRBV6-2 or TRBV6-3 and J usage is TRBJ2-7, with TRBD2 matching over 9 bases. The chain's CDR3 is CASKSREGFYEQYF. CDR3 sequence (DNA): TGTGCCAGCAAGTCGCGGGAGGGCTTTTACGAGCAGTACTTC.